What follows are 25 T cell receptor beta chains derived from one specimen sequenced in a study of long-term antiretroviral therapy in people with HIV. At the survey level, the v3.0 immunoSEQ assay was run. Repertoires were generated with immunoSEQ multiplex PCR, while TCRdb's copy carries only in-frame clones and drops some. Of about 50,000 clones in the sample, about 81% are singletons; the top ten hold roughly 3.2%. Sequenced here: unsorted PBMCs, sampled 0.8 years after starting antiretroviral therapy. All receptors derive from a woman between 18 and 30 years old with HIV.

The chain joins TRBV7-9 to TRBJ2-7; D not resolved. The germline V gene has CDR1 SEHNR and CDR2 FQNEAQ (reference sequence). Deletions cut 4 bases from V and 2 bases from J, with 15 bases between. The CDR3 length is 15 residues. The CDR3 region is CASSSAPGGAYEQYF. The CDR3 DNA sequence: TGTGCCAGCAGCTCCGCCCCGGGCGGAGCCTACGAGCAGTACTTC. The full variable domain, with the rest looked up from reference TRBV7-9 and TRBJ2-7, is DTGVSQNPRHKITKRGQNVTFRCDPISEHNRLYWYRQTLGQGPEFLTYFQNEAQLEKSRLLSDRFSAERPKGSFSTLEIQRTEQGDSAMYLCASSSAPGGAYEQYFGPGTRLTVT.

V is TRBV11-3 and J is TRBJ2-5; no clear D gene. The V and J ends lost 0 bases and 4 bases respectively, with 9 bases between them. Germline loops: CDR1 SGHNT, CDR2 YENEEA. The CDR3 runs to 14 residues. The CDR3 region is CASSLDGRLETQYF. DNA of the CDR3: TGTGCCAGCAGCTTAGACGGCAGACTAGAGACCCAGTACTTC.

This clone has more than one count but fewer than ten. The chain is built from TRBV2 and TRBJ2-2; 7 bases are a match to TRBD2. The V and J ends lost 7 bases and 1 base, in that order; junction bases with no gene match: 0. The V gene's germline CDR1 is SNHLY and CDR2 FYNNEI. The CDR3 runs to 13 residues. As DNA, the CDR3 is TGTGCCAGCACGGGGGGGAACACCGGGGAGCTGTTTTTT. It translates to CASTGGNTGELFF.

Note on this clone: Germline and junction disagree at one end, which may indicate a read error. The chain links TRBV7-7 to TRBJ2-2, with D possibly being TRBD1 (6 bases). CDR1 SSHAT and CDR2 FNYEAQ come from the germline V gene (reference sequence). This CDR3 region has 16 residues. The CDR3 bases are TGTGCTAGCAGCTTCCGGGCAGGGGACGGGGCCGGGGAGCTGTTTTTT. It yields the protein CASSFRAGDGAGELFF.

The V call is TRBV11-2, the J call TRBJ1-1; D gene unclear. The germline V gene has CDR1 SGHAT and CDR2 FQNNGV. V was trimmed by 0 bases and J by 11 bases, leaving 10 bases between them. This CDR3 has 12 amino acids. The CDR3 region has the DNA TGTGCCAGCAGCTTAGACTCTGGGGTTGCTTTCTTT. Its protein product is CASSLDSGVAFF.

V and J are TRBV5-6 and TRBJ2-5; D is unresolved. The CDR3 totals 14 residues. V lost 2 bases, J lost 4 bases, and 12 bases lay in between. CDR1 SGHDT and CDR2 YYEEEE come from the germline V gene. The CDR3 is CASSFRGSTETQYF. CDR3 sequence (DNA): TGTGCCAGCAGCTTCCGTGGGTCGACAGAGACCCAGTACTTC. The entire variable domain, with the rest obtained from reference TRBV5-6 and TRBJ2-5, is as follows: DAGVTQSPTHLIKTRGQQVTLRCSPKSGHDTVSWYQQALGQGPQFIFQYYEEEERQRGNFPDRFSGHQFPNYSSELNVNALLLGDSALYLCASSFRGSTETQYFGPGTRLLVL.

The CDR3 nucleotides are TGTGCCAGCAGCTCCTCCCGACCCAGGACAACTAATGAAAAACTGTTTTTT. This sequence encodes CASSSSRPRTTNEKLFF. The genes are TRBV11-3 and TRBJ1-4; D ambiguous. Trimming took off 4 bases at V and 0 bases at J, with 15 bases between the two ends. The germline V gene has CDR1 SGHNT and CDR2 YENEEA. The CDR3 has 17 residues.

CDR3 DNA: TGCGCCAGCAGCTTGGGACTCCGGGACGGCGACGAGCAGTACTTC. It specifies CASSLGLRDGDEQYF. This chain links TRBV5-1 with TRBJ2-7; D tentatively fits TRBD1 or TRBD2 (5 bases each). Trimming removed 0 bases at V and 5 bases at J, with 15 bases between. CDR1 is SGHRS, CDR2 YFSETQ, per germline. This CDR3 spans 15 amino acids.

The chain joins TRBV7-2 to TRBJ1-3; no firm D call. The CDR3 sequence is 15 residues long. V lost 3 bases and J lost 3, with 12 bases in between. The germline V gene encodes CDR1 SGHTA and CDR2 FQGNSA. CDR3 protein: CASSFTGINGNTIYF. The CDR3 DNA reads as TGTGCCAGCAGCTTTACGGGGATCAATGGAAACACCATATATTTT.

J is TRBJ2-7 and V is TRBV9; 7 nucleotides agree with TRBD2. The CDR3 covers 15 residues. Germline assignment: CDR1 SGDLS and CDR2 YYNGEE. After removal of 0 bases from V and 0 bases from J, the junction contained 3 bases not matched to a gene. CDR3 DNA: TGTGCCAGCAGCGTAGGCGGGAGTCGCTCCTACGAGCAGTACTTC. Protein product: CASSVGGSRSYEQYF.

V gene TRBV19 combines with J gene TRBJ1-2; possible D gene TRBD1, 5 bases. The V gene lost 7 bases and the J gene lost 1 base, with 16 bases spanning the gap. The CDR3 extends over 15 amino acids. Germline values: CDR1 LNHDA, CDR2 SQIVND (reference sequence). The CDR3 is CASKASATDNYGYTF. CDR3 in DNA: TGTGCCAGTAAAGCTTCGGCGACAGATAACTATGGCTACACCTTC.

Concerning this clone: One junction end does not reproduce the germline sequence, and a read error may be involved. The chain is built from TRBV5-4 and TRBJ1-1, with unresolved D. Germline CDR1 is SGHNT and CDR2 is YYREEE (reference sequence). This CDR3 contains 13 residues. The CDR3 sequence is CASSPFRNTEAFF. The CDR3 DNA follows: TGCGCCAGCAGCCCCTTTCGGAACACTGAAGCTTTCTTT.

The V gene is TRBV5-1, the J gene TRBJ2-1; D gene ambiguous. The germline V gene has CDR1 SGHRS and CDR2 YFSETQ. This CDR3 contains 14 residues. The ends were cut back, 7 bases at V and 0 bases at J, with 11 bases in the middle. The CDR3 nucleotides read TGCGCCAGCGCGGAACAGAGCTCCTACAATGAGCAGTTCTTC. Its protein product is CASAEQSSYNEQFF.

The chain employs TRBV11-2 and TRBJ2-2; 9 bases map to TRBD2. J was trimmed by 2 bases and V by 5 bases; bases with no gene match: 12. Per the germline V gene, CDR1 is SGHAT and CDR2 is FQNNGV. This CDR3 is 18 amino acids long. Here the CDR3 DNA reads TGTGCCAGCAGCCTGAAACCGACTAGCGGAATTAACACCGGGGAGCTGTTTTTT. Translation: CASSLKPTSGINTGELFF.

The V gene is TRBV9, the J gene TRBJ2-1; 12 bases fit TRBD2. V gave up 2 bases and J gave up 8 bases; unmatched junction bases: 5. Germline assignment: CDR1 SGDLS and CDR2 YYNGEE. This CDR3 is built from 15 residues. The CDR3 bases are TGTGCCAGCAGCGTTGCTAGCGGGAGGGGAGATGAGCAGTTCTTC. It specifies CASSVASGRGDEQFF. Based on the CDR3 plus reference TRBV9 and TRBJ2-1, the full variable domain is DSGVTQTPKHLITATGQRVTLRCSPRSGDLSVYWYQQSLDQGLQFLIQYYNGEERAKGNILERFSAQQFPDLHSELNLSSLELGDSALYFCASSVASGRGDEQFFGPGTRLTVL.

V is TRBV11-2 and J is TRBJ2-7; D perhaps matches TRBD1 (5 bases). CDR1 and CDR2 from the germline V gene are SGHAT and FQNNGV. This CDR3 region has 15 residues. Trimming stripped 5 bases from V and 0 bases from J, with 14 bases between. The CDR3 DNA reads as TGTGCCAGCAGCATAAACAGGATTAGCTCCTACGAGCAGTACTTC. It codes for CASSINRISSYEQYF.

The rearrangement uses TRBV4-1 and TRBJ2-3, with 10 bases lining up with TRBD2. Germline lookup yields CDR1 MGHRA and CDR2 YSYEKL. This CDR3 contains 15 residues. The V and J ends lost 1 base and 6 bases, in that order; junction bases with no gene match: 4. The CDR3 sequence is CASSQVAGGPDTQYF. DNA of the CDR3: TGCGCCAGCAGCCAAGTAGCGGGGGGCCCGGATACGCAGTATTTT.

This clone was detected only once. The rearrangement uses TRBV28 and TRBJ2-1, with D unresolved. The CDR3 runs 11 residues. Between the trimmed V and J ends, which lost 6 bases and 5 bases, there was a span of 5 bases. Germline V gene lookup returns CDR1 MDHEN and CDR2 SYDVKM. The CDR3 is CASRDNNEQFF. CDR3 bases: TGTGCCAGCAGGGATAACAATGAGCAGTTCTTC.

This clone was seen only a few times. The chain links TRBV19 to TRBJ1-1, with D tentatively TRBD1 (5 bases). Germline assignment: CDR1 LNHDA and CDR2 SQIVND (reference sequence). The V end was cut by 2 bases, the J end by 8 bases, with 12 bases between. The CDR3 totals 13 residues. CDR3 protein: CASSIRGPTEAFF. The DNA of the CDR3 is TGTGCCAGTAGTATAAGGGGACCCACCGAAGCTTTCTTT.

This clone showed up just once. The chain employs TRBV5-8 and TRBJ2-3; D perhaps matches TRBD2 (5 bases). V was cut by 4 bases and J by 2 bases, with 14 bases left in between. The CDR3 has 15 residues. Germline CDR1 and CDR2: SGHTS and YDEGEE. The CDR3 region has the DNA TGTGCCAGCAGCCGGAGAATGGGAGACACAGATACGCAGTATTTT. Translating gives CASSRRMGDTDTQYF.

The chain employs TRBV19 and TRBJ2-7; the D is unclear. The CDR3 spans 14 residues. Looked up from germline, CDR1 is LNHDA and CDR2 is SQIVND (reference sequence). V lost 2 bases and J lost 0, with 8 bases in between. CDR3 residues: CASSISQSSYEQYF. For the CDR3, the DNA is TGTGCCAGTAGTATATCCCAGAGCTCCTACGAGCAGTACTTC.

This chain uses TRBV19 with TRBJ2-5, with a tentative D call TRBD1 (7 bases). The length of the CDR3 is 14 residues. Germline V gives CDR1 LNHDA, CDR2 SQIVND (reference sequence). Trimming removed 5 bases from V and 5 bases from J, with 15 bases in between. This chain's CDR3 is CASSAGQSRETQYF. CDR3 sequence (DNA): TGTGCCAGTAGTGCGGGACAGTCCAGGGAGACCCAGTACTTC.

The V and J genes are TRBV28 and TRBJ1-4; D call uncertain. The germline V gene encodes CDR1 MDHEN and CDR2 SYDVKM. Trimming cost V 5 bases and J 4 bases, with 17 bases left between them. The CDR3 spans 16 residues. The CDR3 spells CASSRALASVNEKLFF. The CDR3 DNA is TGTGCCAGCAGTAGAGCGCTCGCTTCAGTTAATGAAAAACTGTTTTTT.

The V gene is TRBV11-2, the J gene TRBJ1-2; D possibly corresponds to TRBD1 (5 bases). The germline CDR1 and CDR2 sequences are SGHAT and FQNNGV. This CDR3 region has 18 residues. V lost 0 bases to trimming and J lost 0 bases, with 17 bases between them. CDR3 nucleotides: TGTGCCAGCAGCTTAGATGTGTTCGCGGGGACGACTAACTATGGCTACACCTTC. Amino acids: CASSLDVFAGTTNYGYTF. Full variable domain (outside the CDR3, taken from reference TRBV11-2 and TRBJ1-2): EAGVAQSPRYKIIEKRQSVAFWCNPISGHATLYWYQQILGQGPKLLIQFQNNGVVDDSQLPKDRFSAERLKGVDSTLKIQPAKLEDSAVYLCASSLDVFAGTTNYGYTFGSGTRLTVV.

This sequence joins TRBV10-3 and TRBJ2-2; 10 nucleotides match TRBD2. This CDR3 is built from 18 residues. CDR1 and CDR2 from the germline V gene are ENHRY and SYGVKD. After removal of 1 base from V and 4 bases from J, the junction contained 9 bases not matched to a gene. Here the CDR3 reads CAISEYRPSGSSTGELFF. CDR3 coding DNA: TGTGCCATCAGTGAGTACCGCCCTAGCGGGAGTTCCACCGGGGAGCTGTTTTTT.